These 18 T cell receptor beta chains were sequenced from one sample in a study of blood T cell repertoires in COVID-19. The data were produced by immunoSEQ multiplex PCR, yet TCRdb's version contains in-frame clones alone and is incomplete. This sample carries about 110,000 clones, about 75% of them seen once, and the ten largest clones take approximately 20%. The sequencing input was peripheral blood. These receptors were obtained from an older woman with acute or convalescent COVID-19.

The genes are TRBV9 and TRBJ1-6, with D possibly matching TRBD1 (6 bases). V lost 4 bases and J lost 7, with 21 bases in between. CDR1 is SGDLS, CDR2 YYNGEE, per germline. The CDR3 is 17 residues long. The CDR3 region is CASSYSEGGAENSPLHF. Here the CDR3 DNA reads TGTGCCAGCAGCTACTCTGAGGGGGGGGCAGAAAATTCACCCCTCCACTTT.

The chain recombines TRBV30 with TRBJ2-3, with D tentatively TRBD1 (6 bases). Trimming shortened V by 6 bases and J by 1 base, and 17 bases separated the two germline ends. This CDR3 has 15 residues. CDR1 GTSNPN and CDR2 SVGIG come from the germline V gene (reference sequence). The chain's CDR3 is CACFGPKGGTDTQYF. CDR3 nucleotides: TGTGCCTGCTTTGGACCCAAGGGGGGCACAGATACGCAGTATTTT.

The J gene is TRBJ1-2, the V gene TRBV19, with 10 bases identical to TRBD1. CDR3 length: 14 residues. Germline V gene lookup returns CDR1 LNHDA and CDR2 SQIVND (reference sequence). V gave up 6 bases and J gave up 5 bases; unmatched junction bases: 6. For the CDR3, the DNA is TGTGCCAGTAGGAGACAGGGGGCGGAATATGGCTACACCTTC. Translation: CASRRQGAEYGYTF.

As DNA, the CDR3 is TGTGCCAGCAGTTTAGGGGACAGGGGCTTCGTGACCCAGTACTTC. It codes for CASSLGDRGFVTQYF. The V and J genes are TRBV28 and TRBJ2-5; 10 bases map to TRBD1. This CDR3 contains 15 residues. Germline loops: CDR1 MDHEN, CDR2 SYDVKM. V shed 2 bases and J 7 bases; nucleotides not matched to a gene: 7.

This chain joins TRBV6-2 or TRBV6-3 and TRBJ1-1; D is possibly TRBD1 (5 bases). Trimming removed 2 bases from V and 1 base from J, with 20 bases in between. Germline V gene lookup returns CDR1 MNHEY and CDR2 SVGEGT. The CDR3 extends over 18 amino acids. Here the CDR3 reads CASSYPTGGGQRNTEAFF. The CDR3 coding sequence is TGTGCCAGCAGTTACCCAACAGGTGGCGGTCAAAGGAACACTGAAGCTTTCTTT.

CDR3: CASKEQRTTGELFF. The DNA for the CDR3 is TGTGCCAGCAAGGAGCAGCGGACCACCGGGGAGCTGTTTTTT. This chain connects TRBV6-5 to TRBJ2-2, with D maybe TRBD2 (5 bases). The CDR3 covers 14 residues. V lost 7 bases and J 4 bases, leaving 13 bases between the germline ends. Germline V gene lookup returns CDR1 MNHEY and CDR2 SVGAGI.

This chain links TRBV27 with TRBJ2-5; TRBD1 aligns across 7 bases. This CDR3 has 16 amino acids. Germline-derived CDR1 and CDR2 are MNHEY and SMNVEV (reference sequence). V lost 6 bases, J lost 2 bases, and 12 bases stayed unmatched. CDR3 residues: CASRANFGDRQETQYF. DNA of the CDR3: TGTGCCAGCAGGGCTAACTTTGGGGACAGACAAGAGACCCAGTACTTC.

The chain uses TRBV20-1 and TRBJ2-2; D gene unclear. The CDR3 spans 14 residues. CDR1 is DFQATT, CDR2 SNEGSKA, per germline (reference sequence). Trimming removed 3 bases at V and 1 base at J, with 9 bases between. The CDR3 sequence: CSASSPENTGELFF. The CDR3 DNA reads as TGCAGTGCTAGTTCGCCAGAGAACACCGGGGAGCTGTTTTTT.

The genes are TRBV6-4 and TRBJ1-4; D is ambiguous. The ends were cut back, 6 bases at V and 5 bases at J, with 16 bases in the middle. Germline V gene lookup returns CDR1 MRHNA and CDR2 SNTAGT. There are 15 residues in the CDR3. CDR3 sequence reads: CASSETGDNNEKLFF. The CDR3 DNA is TGTGCCAGCAGCGAAACGGGAGACAACAATGAAAAACTGTTTTTT.

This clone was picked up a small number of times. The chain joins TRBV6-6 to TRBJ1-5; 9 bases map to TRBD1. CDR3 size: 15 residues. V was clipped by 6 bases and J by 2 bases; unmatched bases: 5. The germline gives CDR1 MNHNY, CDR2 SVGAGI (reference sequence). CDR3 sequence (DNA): TGTGCCAGCAGCCAGGGACAGGGAGGCAATCAGCCCCAGCATTTT. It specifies CASSQGQGGNQPQHF.

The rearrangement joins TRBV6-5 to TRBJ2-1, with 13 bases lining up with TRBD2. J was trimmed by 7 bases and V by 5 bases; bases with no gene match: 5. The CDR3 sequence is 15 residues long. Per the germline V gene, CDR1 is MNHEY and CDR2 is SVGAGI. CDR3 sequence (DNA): TGTGCCAGCAGTCCGACTAGCGGGGGGATTAATGAGCAGTTCTTC. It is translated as CASSPTSGGINEQFF.

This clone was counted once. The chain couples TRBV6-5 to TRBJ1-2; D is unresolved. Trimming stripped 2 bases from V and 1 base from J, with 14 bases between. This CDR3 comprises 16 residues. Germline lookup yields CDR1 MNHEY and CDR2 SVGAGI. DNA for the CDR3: TGTGCCAGCAGTTACCATAGCACGGGGAATAACTATGGCTACACCTTC. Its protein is CASSYHSTGNNYGYTF.

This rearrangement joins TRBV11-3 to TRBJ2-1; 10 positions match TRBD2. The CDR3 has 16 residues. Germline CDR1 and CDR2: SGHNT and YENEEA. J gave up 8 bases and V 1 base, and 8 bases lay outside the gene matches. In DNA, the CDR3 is TGTGCCAGCAGCTTAGGCCAGCGGGGGGGAGGTGATGAGCAGTTCTTC. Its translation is CASSLGQRGGGDEQFF.

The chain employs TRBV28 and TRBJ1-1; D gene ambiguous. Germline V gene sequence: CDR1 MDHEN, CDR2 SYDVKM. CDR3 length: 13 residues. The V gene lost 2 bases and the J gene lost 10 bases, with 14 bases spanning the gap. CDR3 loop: CASSLLGEARAFF. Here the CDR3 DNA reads TGTGCCAGCAGTTTACTCGGTGAGGCGAGAGCTTTCTTT.

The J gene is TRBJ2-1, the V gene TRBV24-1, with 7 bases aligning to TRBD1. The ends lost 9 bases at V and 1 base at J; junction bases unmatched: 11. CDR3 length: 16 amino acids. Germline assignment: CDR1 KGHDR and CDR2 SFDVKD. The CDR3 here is CATGTIQGSSYNEQFF. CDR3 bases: TGTGCCACCGGTACGATACAGGGGTCGTCCTACAATGAGCAGTTCTTC.

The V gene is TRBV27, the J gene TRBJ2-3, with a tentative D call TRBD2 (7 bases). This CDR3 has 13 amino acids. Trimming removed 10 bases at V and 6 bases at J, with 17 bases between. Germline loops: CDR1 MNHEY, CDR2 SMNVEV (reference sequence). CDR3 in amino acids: CATRRGGADTQYF. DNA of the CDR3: TGTGCCACCAGGAGGGGGGGTGCGGATACGCAGTATTTT.

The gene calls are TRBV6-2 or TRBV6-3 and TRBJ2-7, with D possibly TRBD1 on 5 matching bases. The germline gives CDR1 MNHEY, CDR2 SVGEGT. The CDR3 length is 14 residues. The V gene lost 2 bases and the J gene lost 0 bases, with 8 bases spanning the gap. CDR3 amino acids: CASSYPQVSYEQYF. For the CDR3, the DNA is TGTGCCAGCAGTTACCCACAGGTCTCCTACGAGCAGTACTTC.

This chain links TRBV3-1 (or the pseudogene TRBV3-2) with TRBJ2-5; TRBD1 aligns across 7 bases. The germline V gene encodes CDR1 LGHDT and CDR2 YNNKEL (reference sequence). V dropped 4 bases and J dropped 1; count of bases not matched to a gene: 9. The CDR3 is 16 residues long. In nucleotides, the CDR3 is TGTGCCAGCAGCCGCTACAAGACAGGGACCCAAGAGACCCAGTACTTC. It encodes CASSRYKTGTQETQYF.